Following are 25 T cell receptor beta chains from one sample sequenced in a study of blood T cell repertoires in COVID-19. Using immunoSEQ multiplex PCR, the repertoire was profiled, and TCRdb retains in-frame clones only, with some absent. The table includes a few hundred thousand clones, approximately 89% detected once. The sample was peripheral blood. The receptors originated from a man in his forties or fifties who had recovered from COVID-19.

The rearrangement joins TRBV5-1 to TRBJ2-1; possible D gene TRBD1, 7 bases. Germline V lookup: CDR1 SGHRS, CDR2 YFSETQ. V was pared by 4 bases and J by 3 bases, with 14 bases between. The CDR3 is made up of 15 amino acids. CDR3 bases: TGCGCCAGCAGCAACCAGGGGGGCCGCTACAATGAGCAGTTCTTC. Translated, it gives CASSNQGGRYNEQFF.

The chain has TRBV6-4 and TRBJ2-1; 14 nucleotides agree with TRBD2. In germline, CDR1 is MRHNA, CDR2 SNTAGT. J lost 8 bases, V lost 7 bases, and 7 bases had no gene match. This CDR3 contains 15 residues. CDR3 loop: CASTRLAGGSDEQFF. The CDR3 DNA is TGTGCCAGCACCAGACTAGCGGGGGGGAGTGATGAGCAGTTCTTC.

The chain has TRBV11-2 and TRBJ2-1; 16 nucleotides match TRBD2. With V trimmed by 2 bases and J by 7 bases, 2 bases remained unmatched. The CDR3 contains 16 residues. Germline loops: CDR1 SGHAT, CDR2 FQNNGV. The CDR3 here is CASSLRGLAGGNEQFF. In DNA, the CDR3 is TGTGCCAGCAGCTTAAGGGGACTAGCGGGGGGGAATGAGCAGTTCTTC.

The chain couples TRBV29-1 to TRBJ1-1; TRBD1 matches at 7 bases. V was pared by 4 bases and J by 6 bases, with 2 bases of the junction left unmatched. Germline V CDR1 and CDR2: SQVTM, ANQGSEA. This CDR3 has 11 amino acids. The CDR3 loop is CSVGQGAEAFF. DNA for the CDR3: TGCAGCGTTGGACAGGGCGCTGAAGCTTTCTTT.

CDR3: CSVAAGGDNYGYTF. The CDR3 nucleotides read TGCAGCGTTGCGGCAGGGGGAGATAACTATGGCTACACCTTC. This rearrangement joins TRBV29-1 to TRBJ1-2, with TRBD1 identical over 7 bases. Germline loops: CDR1 SQVTM, CDR2 ANQGSEA. The CDR3 totals 14 residues. The J segment lost 1 base and the V segment lost 4 bases, leaving 6 bases of the junction unmatched. The full variable domain, its missing parts supplied by reference TRBV29-1 and TRBJ1-2, is SAVISQKPSRDICQRGTSLTIQCQVDSQVTMMFWYRQQPGQSLTLIATANQGSEATYESGFVIDKFPISRPNLTFSTLTVSNMSPEDSSIYLCSVAAGGDNYGYTFGSGTRLTVV.

The chain's CDR3 is CASSVGTSGGKNEQFF. In DNA form, the CDR3 reads TGTGCCAGCAGCGTAGGCACTAGCGGGGGGAAAAATGAGCAGTTCTTC. The chain couples TRBV9 to TRBJ2-1; TRBD2 matches 12 bases. Germline V gene data show CDR1 as SGDLS and CDR2 as YYNGEE. The CDR3 length is 16 residues. With 0 bases clipped from V and 7 bases from J, the junction kept 5 bases outside the gene matches.

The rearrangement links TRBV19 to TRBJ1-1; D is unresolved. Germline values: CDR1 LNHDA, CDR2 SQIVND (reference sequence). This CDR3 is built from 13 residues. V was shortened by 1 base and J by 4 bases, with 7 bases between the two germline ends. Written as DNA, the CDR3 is TGTGCCAGTAGTATAGGAGGGTTCACTGAAGCTTTCTTT. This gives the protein CASSIGGFTEAFF.

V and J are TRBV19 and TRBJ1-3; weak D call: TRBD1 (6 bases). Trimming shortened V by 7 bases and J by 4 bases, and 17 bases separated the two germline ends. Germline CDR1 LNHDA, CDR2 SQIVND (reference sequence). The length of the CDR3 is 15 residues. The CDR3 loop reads CASTKPDRPGNTIYF. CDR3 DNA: TGTGCCAGTACCAAACCAGACAGGCCCGGAAACACCATATATTTT.

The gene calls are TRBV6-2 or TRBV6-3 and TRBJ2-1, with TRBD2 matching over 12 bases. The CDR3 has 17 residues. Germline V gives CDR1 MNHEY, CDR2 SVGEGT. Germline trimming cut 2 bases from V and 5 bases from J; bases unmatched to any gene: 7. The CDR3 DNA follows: TGTGCCAGCAGTTACCGTTCTAGCGGGAGGGCCAACAATGAGCAGTTCTTC. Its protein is CASSYRSSGRANNEQFF.

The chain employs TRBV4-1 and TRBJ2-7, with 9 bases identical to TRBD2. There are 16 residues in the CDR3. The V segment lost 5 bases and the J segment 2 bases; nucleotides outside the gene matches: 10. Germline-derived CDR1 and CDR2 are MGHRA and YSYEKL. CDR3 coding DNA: TGCGCCAGCAGCTTAGGACGGACTAGCGACCCCTACGAGCAGTACTTC. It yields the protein CASSLGRTSDPYEQYF.

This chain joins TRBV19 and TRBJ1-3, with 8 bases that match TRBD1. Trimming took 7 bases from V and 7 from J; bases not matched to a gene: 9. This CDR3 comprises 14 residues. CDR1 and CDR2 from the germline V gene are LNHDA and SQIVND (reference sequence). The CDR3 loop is CASTWTGTLNTIYF. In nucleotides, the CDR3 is TGTGCCAGTACCTGGACAGGGACTTTGAACACCATATATTTT.

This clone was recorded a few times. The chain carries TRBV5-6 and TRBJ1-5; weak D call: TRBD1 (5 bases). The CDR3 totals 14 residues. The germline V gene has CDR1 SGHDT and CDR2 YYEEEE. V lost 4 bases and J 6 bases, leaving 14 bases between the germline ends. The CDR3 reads CASSPAGSGQPQHF. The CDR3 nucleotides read TGTGCCAGCAGCCCGGCAGGGTCTGGTCAGCCCCAGCATTTT.

The DNA of the CDR3 is TGTGCCAGCAGCTCCAGAGTCAGGGAGGGCGAGCAGTACTTC. Translated, it gives CASSSRVREGEQYF. The chain combines TRBV7-2 with TRBJ2-7; 7 bases are shared with TRBD2. The CDR3 totals 14 residues. V lost 4 bases, J lost 6 bases, and 9 bases stayed unmatched. CDR1 is SGHTA, CDR2 FQGNSA, per germline.

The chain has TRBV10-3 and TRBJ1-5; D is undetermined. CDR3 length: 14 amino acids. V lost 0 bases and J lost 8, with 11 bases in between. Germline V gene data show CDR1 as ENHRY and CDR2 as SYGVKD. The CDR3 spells CAISESTRGEPQHF. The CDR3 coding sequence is TGTGCCATCAGTGAGTCGACTCGCGGGGAGCCCCAGCATTTT.

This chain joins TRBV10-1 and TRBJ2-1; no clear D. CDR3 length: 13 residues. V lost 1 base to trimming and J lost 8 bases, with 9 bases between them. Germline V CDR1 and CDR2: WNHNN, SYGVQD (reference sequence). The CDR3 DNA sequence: TGCGCCAGCAGTGAGTTTTTATCCTATGAGCAGTTCTTC. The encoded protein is CASSEFLSYEQFF.

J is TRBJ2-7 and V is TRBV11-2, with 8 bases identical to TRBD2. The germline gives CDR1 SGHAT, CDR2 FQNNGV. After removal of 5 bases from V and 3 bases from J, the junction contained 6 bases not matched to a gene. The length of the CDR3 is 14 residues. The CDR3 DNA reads TGTGCCAGCAGCCAACTAGCGGAGATCTACGAGCAGTACTTC. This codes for CASSQLAEIYEQYF.

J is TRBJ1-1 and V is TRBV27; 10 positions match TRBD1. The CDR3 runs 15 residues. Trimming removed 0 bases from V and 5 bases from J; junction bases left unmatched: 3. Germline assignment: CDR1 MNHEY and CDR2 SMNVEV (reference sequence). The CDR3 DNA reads TGTGCCAGCAGTTTATCGGGGACAGGGGTTACTGAAGCTTTCTTT. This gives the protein CASSLSGTGVTEAFF.

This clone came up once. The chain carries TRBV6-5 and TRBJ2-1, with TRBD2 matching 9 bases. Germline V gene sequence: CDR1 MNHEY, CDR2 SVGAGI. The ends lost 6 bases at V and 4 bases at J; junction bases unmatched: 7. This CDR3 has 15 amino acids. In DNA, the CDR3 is TGTGCCAGCAGAACGTTAGCGGGAGCTTACAATGAGCAGTTCTTC. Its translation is CASRTLAGAYNEQFF.

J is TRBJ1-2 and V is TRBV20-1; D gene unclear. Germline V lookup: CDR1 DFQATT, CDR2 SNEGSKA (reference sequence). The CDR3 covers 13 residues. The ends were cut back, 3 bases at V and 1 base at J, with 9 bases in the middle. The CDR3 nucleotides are TGCAGTGCTAGTTCGGGAAATAACTATGGCTACACCTTC. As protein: CSASSGNNYGYTF.

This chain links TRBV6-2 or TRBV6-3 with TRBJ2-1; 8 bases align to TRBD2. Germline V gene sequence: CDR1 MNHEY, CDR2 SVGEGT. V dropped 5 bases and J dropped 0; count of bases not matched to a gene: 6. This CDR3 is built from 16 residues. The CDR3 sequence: CASSRGGGRSYNEQFF. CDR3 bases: TGTGCCAGCAGTAGGGGCGGGGGGCGCTCCTACAATGAGCAGTTCTTC.

The DNA of the CDR3 is TGTGCCAGCAGCGTAGAAATAGCGGGACACTACGAGCAGTACTTC. As protein: CASSVEIAGHYEQYF. V usage is TRBV9 and J usage is TRBJ2-7; 8 nucleotides match TRBD2. The CDR3 has 15 amino acids. Germline values: CDR1 SGDLS, CDR2 YYNGEE. After removal of 0 bases from V and 3 bases from J, the junction contained 5 bases not matched to a gene.

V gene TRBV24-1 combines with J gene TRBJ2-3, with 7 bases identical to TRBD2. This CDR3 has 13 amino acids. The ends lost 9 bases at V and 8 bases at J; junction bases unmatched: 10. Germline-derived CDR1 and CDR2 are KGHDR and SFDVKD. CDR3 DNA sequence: TGTGCCACCGGGGAGGGAGAGAGGGGTACGCAGTATTTT. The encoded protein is CATGEGERGTQYF.

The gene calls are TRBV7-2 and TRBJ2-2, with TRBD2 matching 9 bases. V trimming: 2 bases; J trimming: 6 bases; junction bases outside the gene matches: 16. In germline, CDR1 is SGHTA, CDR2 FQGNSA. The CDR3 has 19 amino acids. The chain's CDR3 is CASSLLPASSGKVSGELFF. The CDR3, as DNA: TGTGCCAGCAGCTTACTCCCAGCATCTAGCGGGAAGGTTTCCGGGGAGCTGTTTTTT.

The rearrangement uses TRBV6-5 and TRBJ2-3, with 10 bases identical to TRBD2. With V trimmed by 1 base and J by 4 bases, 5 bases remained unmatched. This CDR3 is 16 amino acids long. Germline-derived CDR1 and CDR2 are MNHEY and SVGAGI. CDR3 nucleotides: TGTGCCAGCAGTTACTATGCTAGCGGGAGTGCAGATACGCAGTATTTT. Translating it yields CASSYYASGSADTQYF.

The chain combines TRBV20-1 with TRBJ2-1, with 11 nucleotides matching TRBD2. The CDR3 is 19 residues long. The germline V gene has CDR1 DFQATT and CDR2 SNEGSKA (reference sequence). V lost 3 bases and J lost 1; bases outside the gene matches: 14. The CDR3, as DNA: TGCAGTGCTAGTGATACCGGGACTAGCGGCCTCGGATCCTACAATGAGCAGTTCTTC. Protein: CSASDTGTSGLGSYNEQFF.